The 8 T cell receptor beta chains presented below share a single source sample, sequenced in a study of identical twins. TCRdb reanalysed the 5' RACE reads using MiXCR and keeps one entry per CDR3 protein. The repertoire holds about 1.7 million distinct CDR3 sequences, with roughly a third as singletons. Sequenced input: cord blood. The source of these receptors is a newborn girl in good health.

The chain carries TRBV6-1 and TRBJ2-4; D could derive from TRBD1 or TRBD2 (6 bases each). Germline V gene lookup returns CDR1 MNHNS and CDR2 SASEGT. The CDR3 sequence is 15 residues long. The germline V and J ends were trimmed by 6 bases and 5 bases, with 17 bases remaining between them. This CDR3 reads CASSHGGSLENIQYF. The CDR3 nucleotides are TGTGCCAGCAGCCACGGGGGCTCCCTCGAAAACATTCAGTACTTC.

The rearrangement links TRBV20-1 to TRBJ2-5; 9 bases agree with TRBD1. The CDR3 spans 14 residues. In germline, CDR1 is DFQATT, CDR2 SNEGSKA (reference sequence). The V segment lost 4 bases and the J segment 3 bases; nucleotides outside the gene matches: 6. DNA for the CDR3: TGCAGTGCTACAGCCGGGACAGGGAAAGAGACCCAGTACTTC. Its protein product is CSATAGTGKETQYF.

The CDR3 is CASSSGGSFNEQYF. Written as DNA, the CDR3 is TGTGCCAGCAGTTCGGGCGGGAGCTTCAATGAGCAGTACTTC. V gene TRBV27 combines with J gene TRBJ2-7, with TRBD2 matching 7 bases. Germline-derived CDR1 and CDR2 are MNHEY and SMNVEV (reference sequence). The CDR3 runs to 14 residues. The J segment lost 7 bases and the V segment lost 4 bases, leaving 10 bases of the junction unmatched.

This sequence joins TRBV21-1 and TRBJ1-5; TRBD1, as called in the table, went unchecked against the DNA. TRBV21-1 is a pseudogene. CDR3 length: 11 residues. CDR3 DNA sequence: TGTGCCAGCAAAGGGGGTCAGCCCCAGCATTTT. Protein sequence: CASKGGQPQHF.

This clonotype occurred a few times. The chain has TRBV10-3 and TRBJ1-5; D remains ambiguous. CDR1 ENHRY and CDR2 SYGVKD come from the germline V gene. CDR3 length: 13 residues. Trimming took off 2 bases at V and 5 bases at J, with 7 bases between the two ends. The CDR3 is CAISEDGDQPQHF. As DNA, the CDR3 is TGTGCCATCAGTGAGGACGGAGATCAGCCCCAGCATTTT.

The chain couples TRBV14 to TRBJ1-6; D not certain. Trimming pared 5 bases from V and 10 bases from J, leaving 21 bases between. Germline-derived CDR1 and CDR2 are SGHDN and FVKESK. The CDR3 is 16 residues long. CDR3 in amino acids: CASSWTARWGRSPLHF. The CDR3 nucleotides are TGTGCCAGCAGCTGGACGGCCCGATGGGGTAGGTCACCCCTCCACTTT.

The V gene is TRBV20-1, the J gene TRBJ2-1; D ambiguous. Germline V CDR1 and CDR2: DFQATT, SNEGSKA (reference sequence). The CDR3 extends over 15 amino acids. The V gene lost 2 bases and the J gene lost 3 bases, with 14 bases spanning the gap. The CDR3 protein is CSARRPGVVYNEQFF. The CDR3, as DNA: TGCAGTGCTAGAAGACCTGGGGTGGTCTACAATGAGCAGTTCTTC.

A few counts support this clonotype. CDR3 in amino acids: CAIRDRLDTQYF. CDR3 in DNA: TGTGCCATCAGGGACAGGCTAGATACGCAGTATTTT. The gene calls are TRBV10-3 and TRBJ2-3; 7 positions match TRBD1. Losses at the gene ends were 6 bases for V and 5 bases for J; bases not matched to a gene: 2. Germline V gene sequence: CDR1 ENHRY, CDR2 SYGVKD. CDR3 size: 12 residues.